This TCR beta chain was captured in a study of cytomegalovirus exposure and HLA in healthy donors (dated by TCRdb to between 2016 and 2019). Turning to the overall study: An earlier analysis of 587 of the donors reported around 280 Gb of sequence data and 117 million unique TCR beta sequences obtained from approximately 180 million T cells. An early release covering just under 650 HLA-typed donors comprised approximately 300 gigabases of sequencing data and 85 million or so unique TCR sequences. The genetic ancestry cluster associated with self-reported Caucasian donors included 81% of the 300 to 400 genotyped donors. The study aimed to test whether signatures of past pathogen exposure could be identified by cataloging public T cell receptors. The study profiled the T cell repertoires of more than 500 subjects by immunosequencing and related them to cytomegalovirus serostatus. Besides the first cohort of roughly 700 subjects, a separate validation cohort made up of about 120 different subjects was used. High-throughput TCR immunosequencing, statistical association of individual TCRs with disease status, and machine learning were combined to predict cytomegalovirus infection status. To study patterns of TCR occurrence, a later analysis re-analyzed previously published TCR beta repertoires from hundreds of donors and added high-resolution HLA genotyping. The later analysis used no new phenotypic data to find candidate immune exposures, relying instead on TCR beta sequences and their occurrence across donors. To decide whether each TCR beta V gene segment behaved as functional or pseudogenic, an earlier analysis of some 580 of the donors relied on high-throughput TCR beta sequencing. Donor age, sex, ethnicity and CMV serostatus were compiled alongside the repertoire data. In a later genetic analysis, genome-wide SNP genotypes for about three fifths of the roughly 670 donors were used, and that subset was treated as a discovery cohort. All discovery cohort repertoires had been generated on a single sequencing platform. Class I and class II HLA loci were covered by the typing at four-digit resolution. The number of donors typed differed by locus, with roughly 620-630 for A, B, C, DRB1 and DQB1, around 560 for DQA1, over 600 for DPA1, and some 470 for DPB1. A handful of DR-DQ haplotypes were treated as single units for association and clustering because of strong linkage in the cohort. Across 300 to 500 genotyped donors of the cohort, an average of approximately 240,000 unique TCR beta nucleotide sequences per donor were sequenced, and roughly 20% of those sequences were non-productive. Paper-wide results and their limitations: The authors suggested that the approach could potentially be extended to other disease states and immunological phenotypes. In a later genetic analysis, a missense DCLRE1C variant was associated with V-gene and J-gene trimming of TCR beta chains, and the association was replicated in an independent cohort. Cytomegalovirus status was reported to be diagnosed by the classifier with high specificity and sensitivity in both the original and validation cohorts. The earlier analysis of fewer than 750 of the donors excluded some 15 rarely observed V segments, including chromosome 9 orphons, because counts were too low. In a later analysis, TCR association rates were found to vary across HLA loci, with the most associated TCRs seen for DRB1 alleles and the fewest for HLA-C alleles. Compared with equally common non-associated chains, HLA-associated TCR beta chains in a later analysis were more clonally expanded and had lower generation probabilities. When HLA alleles, especially DR and DQ, strongly co-occurred, TCR associations were difficult to assign to individual alleles. For the cohort, immune exposure information was limited to CMV serostatus. The study gave a list of 150 to 200 TCR beta chains associated with cytomegalovirus. Because HLA typing was unavailable for some donors at each locus, only the typed subset was used in association tests. A later genetic analysis reported fewer N-insertions in productive TCRs among donors in an Asian-associated ancestry cluster than the approximately 700-donor mean. The presence/absence analyses assumed that sequencing depth was roughly uniform across donors, and that assumption may not be true. In an earlier analysis of 587 of the donors, most TCR beta V segments appeared in productive rearrangements about 90% or about 30% of the time, broadly matching IMGT annotations. A cluster of highly shared sequence variants was judged likely to represent a technical artifact of the sequencing pipeline. While some public TCRs were present in many individuals, most TCR sequences turned up only very rarely across donors. A later analysis associated 15,000 to 20,000 TCR beta sequences with specific HLA alleles at a false discovery rate of 0.05. A few of the identified cytomegalovirus-associated TCR beta chains were confirmed in vitro to be specific for cytomegalovirus antigens. Some IMGT-functional V segments, including TRBV6-2 and TRBV6-3, could not be distinguished by the 87-base-pair reads and were therefore excluded. The cohort was sequenced for TCR beta chains only, and without alpha or paired-chain data the features that could be detected were limited. A further reported finding was that TCR beta sequences accurately predicted the HLA-A and HLA-B alleles for most subjects in the first cohort. Linkage disequilibrium might explain the correlated functional status among segregating V segments, but an unknown experimental factor could not be excluded. In a later analysis, several top co-occurrence clusters were reported to appear linked to parvovirus B19, influenza, CMV and Epstein-Barr virus. Most CMV-associated TCR beta chains appeared to be HLA-restricted in a later analysis, and the HLA associations seemed to be driven largely by CMV exposure.

A note on this clone: Its binding antigen is unknown. Per-base quality was not reported, and no clone a single base away is much larger than it.

Including cysteine and phenylalanine, the CDR3 has 15 amino acids. The read is trimmed to its CDR3 DNA, 45 bases read in frame from base 1. Trimming leaves V shorter by 10 bases and J shorter by 8 bases, with the junction holding 14 bases beyond the gene matches. Based on the germline V gene, the CDR1 and CDR2 sequences are MNHEY and SVGAGI. The method was the immunoSEQ multiplex PCR assay. For the multiplex PCR, a mixture combining 60 forward primers for TCR Vbeta segments and 13 reverse primers for TCR Jbeta segments was used. A multiplex PCR assay on genomic DNA amplified the CDR3 region of rearranged TCR beta genes. The amplified TCR beta libraries were sequenced on the Illumina HiSeq System as 87-base-pair reads. As for the authors' bioinformatics: A later analysis tallied roughly 78 million unique TCR beta chains across the roughly 610 repertoires, and about 10 million of those chains were shared by two or more donors. To remove PCR and sequencing errors, raw reads were error-corrected and collapsed into unique sequences using a nearest-neighbor algorithm that merged closely related sequences. V, D and J gene segments were assigned by aligning CDR3 sequences to IMGT reference sequences. For a sequence to be retained, a match of at least six nucleotides to both a V gene segment and a J gene segment was required. A rearrangement counted as productive if the CDR3 had no stop codons and remained in frame with V and J, and every other rearrangement counted as non-productive. CDR3 was defined by IMGT convention, running from the second conserved V-encoded cysteine to the conserved J-encoded phenylalanine. Sequences without an unambiguous match to a single V gene segment were excluded from the earlier analysis of a few hundred of the donors. An earlier analysis of 550 to 650 of the donors classified V segments as functional when productive rearrangements were above 56.7% and as segregating when the standard deviation between donors was above 5%. To diagnose cytomegalovirus status from the catalog of TCR beta chain sequences, a statistical classification framework was built. In a later analysis, TCR nucleotide sequences were compared against IMGT/GENE-DB human TR gene sequences so that V and J genes could be assigned. A later analysis assigned CDR3 sequences and most-parsimonious VDJ recombination scenarios with the TCRdist pipeline. In a later analysis, every TCR beta chain was defined by the combination of its CDR3 amino acid sequence and its V-gene family, and reads without a unique V-gene family were dropped. In a later analysis, 550 to 650 highly shared, low-generation-probability nucleotide sequences were removed to address suspected cross-contamination and a sequencing artifact. A later analysis calculated a clonal expansion index for each public chain from normalized within-repertoire ranks of inferred template counts. In a later analysis, generation probabilities were computed using a VDJ recombination model fitted to out-of-frame rearrangements, and the results were checked against IGoR. In a later analysis, TCR-TCR, TCR-HLA and TCR-CMV co-occurrence was scored with hypergeometric tests, and a repertoire-size bias correction was applied to TCR pairs. To estimate false discovery rates, a later analysis permuted the HLA or CMV assignments 20 times. In a later analysis, co-occurring TCRs were grouped using DBSCAN, with TCRdist sequence similarity added in when clustering inside HLA-allele-positive subsets. Repertoires with fewer than 30,000 or more than 120,000 public chains, plus five repertoires with anomalous nucleotide sharing, were excluded from co-occurrence clustering. The immuneACCESS repertoire file appears here via TCRdb, limited to in-frame rearrangements. These files lack a portion of the clones; in checked studies, under half of the deficit traces to unresolved V genes, and the cause of the others is not known. V and J calls and clone size are given by that table; D and trimming were obtained from the DNA. Counted in this sample were approximately 120,000 clones; 75% to 90% of them appeared once. The top ten constitute under 7.5% of the sample.

The cohort comprised fewer than 750 healthy bone marrow donors. Cohort members were all nominally healthy when sampled, although unrecorded immune exposures were likely present. The donor was CMV seropositive and was included in the group of 250 to 300 seropositive cohort members. Every donor gave a peripheral blood sample, and the peripheral blood mononuclear cells from that sample were used for TCR beta sequencing. Genomic DNA extraction from the blood cell samples was performed with the Qiagen DNeasy Blood Extraction Kit. Here the chain combines TRBV6-5 and TRBJ1-6; 7 of the junction bases match TRBD1. This clonotype was sampled from a woman aged 25 to 45 in good health and CMV-seropositive. Sequencing was carried out using PBMCs. CDR3 region: CATSEGGQYHSPLHF. The DNA sequence is TGTGCCACCTCGGAGGGGGGACAGTATCATTCACCCCTCCACTTT.